Sequencing of this T cell receptor beta chain was carried out in a study of blood T cell repertoires in COVID-19. About the research overall: Sites across the United States, Italy and Spain contributed samples from acute and convalescent COVID-19. PBMCs, B-cell-depleted T cells, or T cells provided the cDNA or gDNA that made up the material.

Authors' methods: Reference gene primer amplification yielded estimated nucleated cell counts. Clones were sequenced by immunoSEQ multiplex PCR, and TCRdb holds only the in-frame ones, with some missing. V and J calls plus clone size are reproduced from that table; the DNA served to infer D and trimming. This repertoire shows some 150,000 clones, more than 80% found once; its top ten account for roughly 4.8%. The sequencing sample was made of peripheral blood. The sequence was collected from a human donor in a cohort sampled during active COVID-19.

The CDR3 sequence: CASSQGRGSFAGELFF. Here the CDR3 DNA reads TGTGCCAGCAGCCAAGGCAGGGGGAGTTTTGCCGGGGAGCTGTTTTTT. This rearrangement joins TRBV3-1 (or the pseudogene TRBV3-2) to TRBJ2-2, with 7 bases fitting TRBD1. Trimming at V came to 1 base and at J to 6 bases, leaving 8 bases not matched to a gene. Germline CDR1 reads LGHDT; CDR2 reads YNNKEL (reference sequence). The CDR3 is 16 amino acids.